The 22 T cell receptor beta chains given below trace back to one sample, sequenced in a study of control samples from healthy donors and cancer patients. Libraries were prepared by immunoSEQ multiplex PCR; TCRdb keeps only in-frame clonotypes and omits some of them. Of tens of thousands of clones listed, approximately 90% are singletons. Input material: blood. The receptors derive from a woman aged 70-85 years in good health.

The chain couples TRBV10-3 to TRBJ2-1; no reliable D call. CDR3 size: 15 residues. The V and J ends lost 1 base and 5 bases respectively, with 12 bases between them. The germline gives CDR1 ENHRY, CDR2 SYGVKD. CDR3 in DNA: TGTGCCATCAGTGAGTTGGGGAATCCCAACAATGAGCAGTTCTTC. Amino acid sequence: CAISELGNPNNEQFF.

The chain couples TRBV6-6 to TRBJ1-1; D gene uncertain. The V end was cut by 7 bases, the J end by 1 base, with 10 bases between. The CDR3 is 13 amino acids. CDR1 and CDR2 from the germline V gene are MNHNY and SVGAGI (reference sequence). CDR3 nucleotides: TGTGCCAGCAAAAGCGCCTCGAACACTGAAGCTTTCTTT. This encodes CASKSASNTEAFF.

The chain combines TRBV5-1 with TRBJ2-7; 7 bases map to TRBD1. The V gene end was trimmed by 0 bases and the J gene end by 3 bases; junction bases not matched to a gene: 3. This CDR3 has 14 amino acids. The germline V gene encodes CDR1 SGHRS and CDR2 YFSETQ. DNA of the CDR3: TGCGCCAGCAGCTTGGGTGGACAGGACTACGAGCAGTACTTC. Translating it yields CASSLGGQDYEQYF.

CDR3 coding DNA: TGTGCCAGCAAAGGGGCTTCTAATGAAAAACTGTTTTTT. Amino acids: CASKGASNEKLFF. This chain uses TRBV5-4 with TRBJ1-4, with a weak D call TRBD1 (5 bases). The CDR3 loop spans 13 amino acids. V lost 6 bases to trimming and J lost 3 bases, with 9 bases between them. Looked up from germline, CDR1 is SGHNT and CDR2 is YYREEE (reference sequence).

This clone was recorded a few times. The V call is TRBV19, the J call TRBJ1-1; D is perhaps TRBD1 (6 bases). The CDR3 is 16 residues long. V shed 5 bases and J shed 0 bases, with 16 bases lying between them. The V gene's germline CDR1 is LNHDA and CDR2 SQIVND (reference sequence). The CDR3 coding sequence is TGTGCCAGTAGTGAGGGTGGGGGGCTGTTGAACACTGAAGCTTTCTTT. Protein: CASSEGGGLLNTEAFF. The full variable domain, completed using reference TRBV19 and TRBJ1-1, is DGGITQSPKYLFRKEGQNVTLSCEQNLNHDAMYWYRQDPGQGLRLIYYSQIVNDFQKGDIAEGYSVSREKKESFPLTVTSAQKNPTAFYLCASSEGGGLLNTEAFFGQGTRLTVV.

The rearrangement uses TRBV5-1 and TRBJ2-1, with D hard to call. Deletions cut 1 base from V and 0 bases from J, with 11 bases between. The CDR3 is 16 residues long. Per germline, CDR1 SGHRS and CDR2 YFSETQ. CDR3 bases: TGCGCCAGCAGCTTGTCTTCGACGCGCTCCTACAATGAGCAGTTCTTC. Translated: CASSLSSTRSYNEQFF.

Regarding this clone: Germline and junction disagree at one end, which may indicate a read error. The rearrangement links TRBV11-2 to TRBJ1-2; D ambiguous. Germline V gives CDR1 SGHAT, CDR2 FQNNGV. CDR3 length: 12 residues. CDR3 in amino acids: CASSLEWAKVYF. The CDR3 nucleotides are TGTGCCAGCAGCTTAGAGTGGGCAAAGGTTTACTTC.

This chain links TRBV5-1 with TRBJ2-7; the match to TRBD1 covers 9 bases. There are 14 residues in the CDR3. Germline V lookup: CDR1 SGHRS, CDR2 YFSETQ. V dropped 0 bases and J dropped 6; count of bases not matched to a gene: 4. This CDR3 reads CASSLGQGGAEQYF. The CDR3 DNA is TGCGCCAGCAGCTTGGGACAGGGGGGGGCCGAGCAGTACTTC.

J is TRBJ1-1 and V is TRBV30; D unresolved. The CDR3 has 12 amino acids. Deletions cut 5 bases from V and 2 bases from J, with 9 bases between. In germline, CDR1 is GTSNPN, CDR2 SVGIG (reference sequence). Here the CDR3 reads CAWARANTEAFF. The CDR3 nucleotides are TGTGCCTGGGCGAGGGCTAACACTGAAGCTTTCTTT.

This clone appeared once. The V and J genes are TRBV25-1 and TRBJ1-1; D remains unclear. V lost 0 bases and J lost 2, with 4 bases in between. CDR3 length: 13 amino acids. Germline CDR1 is MGHDK and CDR2 is SYGVNS. Here the CDR3 reads CASSEYYNTEAFF. DNA of the CDR3: TGTGCCAGCAGTGAATACTACAACACTGAAGCTTTCTTT.

This clone was counted a single time. V is TRBV6-1 and J is TRBJ1-1; 7 positions agree with TRBD1. CDR3 length equals 16 residues. The germline V gene encodes CDR1 MNHNS and CDR2 SASEGT. V was pared by 2 bases and J by 2 bases, with 8 bases of the junction left unmatched. The CDR3 loop reads CASSEYWTGGNTEAFF. CDR3 coding DNA: TGTGCCAGCAGTGAATACTGGACAGGCGGAAACACTGAAGCTTTCTTT.

This clone has ten or more counts. CDR3 DNA: TGTGCCAGCAGCCCCGTTGGGGGAGTGAACTCCTACGAGCAGTACTTC. This encodes CASSPVGGVNSYEQYF. The gene calls are TRBV6-6 and TRBJ2-7, with D perhaps TRBD1 or TRBD2 (5 bases each). V lost 6 bases, J lost 0 bases, and 18 bases lay in between. The CDR3 runs 16 residues. The germline V gene encodes CDR1 MNHNY and CDR2 SVGAGI (reference sequence).

A note on this clone: This same CDR3 is encoded by further DNA sequences in the sample. The V and J genes are TRBV5-4 and TRBJ1-1, with D maybe TRBD1 (5 bases). Germline CDR1 SGHNT, CDR2 YYREEE (reference sequence). This CDR3 has 13 residues. V was shortened by 1 base and J by 4 bases, with 8 bases between the two germline ends. The CDR3 coding sequence is TGTGCCAGCAGCTTGCAGGGAGGCACTGAAGCTTTCTTT. Amino acid sequence: CASSLQGGTEAFF.

This chain uses TRBV4-3 with TRBJ2-5; the D gene could be TRBD1 or TRBD2 (5 bases each). Germline CDR1 reads LGHNA; CDR2 reads YSLEER. This CDR3 has 20 residues. Between the trimmed V and J ends, which lost 0 bases and 2 bases, there was a span of 25 bases. CDR3 sequence (DNA): TGCGCCAGCAGCCAAGATCTCGAACTGGGACCGCCAAACCCACAAGAGACCCAGTACTTC. It codes for CASSQDLELGPPNPQETQYF.

The chain has TRBV7-9 and TRBJ1-2; 7 nucleotides agree with TRBD1. Losses at the gene ends were 4 bases for V and 4 bases for J; bases not matched to a gene: 12. CDR1 is SEHNR and CDR2 is FQNEAQ in the germline V gene (reference sequence). The CDR3 contains 16 residues. CDR3 region: CASSSLTGTFSYGYTF. Written as DNA, the CDR3 is TGTGCCAGCAGCTCTTTGACAGGGACTTTCTCCTATGGCTACACCTTC.

V gene TRBV27 combines with J gene TRBJ2-1; 9 bases match TRBD2. There are 15 residues in the CDR3. J lost 7 bases, V lost 2 bases, and 6 bases had no gene match. Germline CDR1 MNHEY, CDR2 SMNVEV (reference sequence). As DNA, the CDR3 is TGTGCCAGCAGTTTACGTCTAGCGGGATTGAATGAGCAGTTCTTC. Its protein product is CASSLRLAGLNEQFF.

This chain connects TRBV11-3 to TRBJ2-5; D is ambiguous. Per germline, CDR1 SGHNT and CDR2 YENEEA. The CDR3 extends over 13 amino acids. V was pared by 4 bases and J by 1 base, with 7 bases between. Written as DNA, the CDR3 is TGTGCCAGCAGCTCGGGTCCCCAAGAGACCCAGTACTTC. It specifies CASSSGPQETQYF.

This chain uses TRBV6-6 with TRBJ2-7; TRBD1 matches at 10 bases. Germline CDR1 and CDR2: MNHNY and SVGAGI (reference sequence). The CDR3 covers 15 residues. With V trimmed by 0 bases and J by 3 bases, 2 bases remained unmatched. CDR3 coding DNA: TGTGCCAGCAGTTACTCGGGGACAGGGGACTACGAGCAGTACTTC. As protein: CASSYSGTGDYEQYF.

This rearrangement joins TRBV5-5 to TRBJ2-7, with 10 nucleotides matching TRBD2. The V and J ends lost 4 bases and 3 bases, in that order; junction bases with no gene match: 10. The CDR3 loop spans 16 amino acids. Germline V CDR1 and CDR2: SGHKS, YYEKEE (reference sequence). The CDR3 protein is CASSPGASGSLYEQYF. The DNA for the CDR3 is TGTGCCAGCAGCCCCGGCGCTAGCGGGAGTCTCTACGAGCAGTACTTC. Together with reference TRBV5-5 and TRBJ2-7, the CDR3 gives the full variable domain: DAGVTQSPTHLIKTRGQQVTLRCSPISGHKSVSWYQQVLGQGPQFIFQYYEKEERGRGNFPDRFSARQFPNYSSELNVNALLLGDSALYLCASSPGASGSLYEQYFGPGTRLTVT.

The V gene is TRBV2, the J gene TRBJ1-2; D gene ambiguous. This CDR3 has 16 residues. Germline-derived CDR1 and CDR2 are SNHLY and FYNNEI. V lost 7 bases to trimming and J lost 8 bases, with 26 bases between them. The CDR3 sequence is CASNREPNETILGYTF. CDR3 DNA sequence: TGTGCCAGCAATAGGGAACCCAACGAAACCATATTGGGCTACACCTTC.

The chain joins TRBV25-1 to TRBJ1-2; no clear D gene. Germline values: CDR1 MGHDK, CDR2 SYGVNS. This CDR3 has 15 amino acids. V was pared by 2 bases and J by 8 bases, with 18 bases between. The CDR3 DNA is TGTGCCAGCAGTGAAGATCTGGCAGGATCTATCGGCTACACCTTC. It translates to CASSEDLAGSIGYTF.

The genes are TRBV5-4 and TRBJ1-1; 10 bases are a match to TRBD1. Germline V CDR1 and CDR2: SGHNT, YYREEE (reference sequence). The trim removed 1 base at V and 11 bases at J, leaving 8 bases unmatched. The CDR3 is 14 amino acids. The CDR3 sequence is CASSLRQGAREAFF. The CDR3 DNA reads as TGTGCCAGCAGCTTGAGACAGGGGGCTAGGGAGGCTTTCTTT. Using reference TRBV5-4 and TRBJ1-1 for the parts outside the CDR3, the full variable domain is ETGVTQSPTHLIKTRGQQVTLRCSSQSGHNTVSWYQQALGQGPQFIFQYYREEENGRGNFPPRFSGLQFPNYSSELNVNALELDDSALYLCASSLRQGAREAFFGQGTRLTVV.